A single T cell receptor beta chain is shown here with its context. Here immunoSEQ multiplex PCR was the method, and the copy in TCRdb shows in-frame clones only, minus some. The sample includes roughly 120,000 clones, roughly 83% of them seen just once. The V and J ends lost 3 bases and 0 bases, in that order; junction bases with no gene match: 5. CDR1 and CDR2 (germline): SGHAT, FQNNGV. The CDR3 length is 15 residues. This sample is drawn from a study of blood T cell repertoires in COVID-19. Study-wide context: T cells, B-cell-depleted T cells, or PBMCs supplied cDNA or gDNA.

The receptor's source is a man aged 25 to 45 with acute or convalescent COVID-19. This rearrangement joins TRBV11-2 to TRBJ2-7, with 7 bases that match TRBD2. Input material: peripheral blood. The CDR3 loop reads CASSFPPGGSYEQYF. The CDR3, as DNA: TGTGCCAGCAGCTTCCCTCCGGGGGGCTCCTACGAGCAGTACTTC.